The sequence of this TCR beta chain was determined in a study of blood T cell repertoires in COVID-19. On the study more broadly: Samples of COVID-19 (acute and convalescent) were obtained from the United States, Italy and Spain. PBMCs, B-cell-depleted T cells, or T cells provided the cDNA or gDNA that made up the material.

Germline V CDR1 and CDR2: SGHDT, YYEEEE. With V trimmed by 4 bases and J by 11 bases, 7 bases remained unmatched. The CDR3 is 13 residues long. Clones were read by immunoSEQ multiplex PCR, and TCRdb kept only the in-frame ones, dropping some. The repertoire holds a few hundred thousand clones, 84% seen once, with approximately 4% in the top ten. Cohorts were determined from participant-reported clinical history. The sequenced material came from PBMCs or T cells enriched from blood (not recorded which). This clonotype originated in a man aged 25-45 years with acute COVID-19. The V gene is TRBV5-6, the J gene TRBJ1-5; 9 nucleotides line up with TRBD1. CDR3 sequence reads: CASSLTGQGAQHF. The CDR3 DNA sequence: TGTGCCAGCAGCCTAACGGGACAGGGAGCCCAGCATTTT.